Presented here are 26 T cell receptor beta chains from one specimen sequenced in a study of T cell changes during pregnancy in multiple sclerosis. Clones were sequenced by immunoSEQ multiplex PCR, and TCRdb holds only the in-frame ones, with some missing. The table shows around 96,000 clones, with about 94% occurring only once. The material was peripheral blood, obtained in the third trimester of pregnancy. These TCRs come from a female donor with multiple sclerosis, enrolled in a pregnancy study.

The chain uses TRBV27 and TRBJ1-1; D perhaps matches TRBD1 (6 bases). Trimming cost V 3 bases and J 5 bases, with 10 bases left between them. CDR1 and CDR2 (germline): MNHEY, SMNVEV (reference sequence). This CDR3 comprises 13 residues. CDR3: CASSLGAGTEAFF. As DNA, the CDR3 is TGTGCCAGCAGTTTGGGGGCCGGGACTGAAGCTTTCTTT.

The chain is built from TRBV5-1 and TRBJ2-7; a possible D gene is TRBD2 (6 bases). The germline V gene encodes CDR1 SGHRS and CDR2 YFSETQ. V dropped 6 bases and J dropped 0 bases, with 16 bases sitting between them. This CDR3 is 15 amino acids long. For the CDR3, the DNA is TGCGCCAGCACCAAGGGCGGGACGAGCTCCTACGAGCAGTACTTC. This encodes CASTKGGTSSYEQYF.

The chain employs TRBV15 and TRBJ1-1; D is undetermined. This CDR3 has 14 amino acids. With 7 bases removed from V and 1 base from J, the gap between germline ends came to 13 bases. Germline assignment: CDR1 LNHNV and CDR2 YYDKDF (reference sequence). CDR3 amino acids: CATTAGAANTEAFF. The DNA of the CDR3 is TGTGCCACCACCGCGGGTGCTGCGAACACTGAAGCTTTCTTT.

J is TRBJ2-7 and V is TRBV2, with D maybe TRBD2 (5 bases). V lost 7 bases, J lost 3 bases, and 16 bases lay in between. The CDR3 covers 14 residues. Germline loops: CDR1 SNHLY, CDR2 FYNNEI. The CDR3 sequence is CASIKERSGYEQYF. The CDR3 region has the DNA TGTGCCAGCATAAAAGAGCGGTCAGGCTACGAGCAGTACTTC.

This chain uses TRBV6-1 with TRBJ2-7; 7 nucleotides agree with TRBD1. V shed 5 bases and J 3 bases; nucleotides not matched to a gene: 4. The germline gives CDR1 MNHNS, CDR2 SASEGT. The CDR3 is 13 amino acids. The CDR3 region has the DNA TGTGCCAGCAGTCCTGGACAGGTCTACGAGCAGTACTTC. Residues: CASSPGQVYEQYF.

The chain uses TRBV7-2 and TRBJ1-5; 7 bases are shared with TRBD1. CDR1 and CDR2 from the germline V gene are SGHTA and FQGNSA. The junction had 4 bases not matched to a gene; V was cut back by 4 bases and J by 4 bases. The CDR3 has 14 amino acids. This CDR3 is CASSSTGSNQPQHF. DNA of the CDR3: TGTGCCAGCAGCTCGACAGGGTCTAATCAGCCCCAGCATTTT.

This clone was counted a single time. CDR3 in amino acids: CASSEEIRGNQPQHF. Written as DNA, the CDR3 is TGTGCCAGCAGTGAAGAGATCCGGGGCAATCAGCCCCAGCATTTT. This chain connects TRBV2 to TRBJ1-5; D gene uncertain. The CDR3 is made up of 15 amino acids. The V gene lost 1 base and the J gene lost 2 bases, with 9 bases spanning the gap. Per germline, CDR1 SNHLY and CDR2 FYNNEI.

The chain uses TRBV2 and TRBJ1-3, with D possibly matching TRBD1 (5 bases). The CDR3 is 15 residues long. CDR1 and CDR2 from the germline V gene are SNHLY and FYNNEI. V lost 4 bases and J lost 3, with 13 bases in between. The CDR3 sequence: CASSGTTSFGNTIYF. DNA for the CDR3: TGTGCCAGCAGTGGGACAACCTCCTTTGGAAACACCATATATTTT.

This chain connects TRBV11-2 to TRBJ2-1; a possible D gene is TRBD1 (7 bases). This CDR3 is 14 amino acids long. Trimming cost V 0 bases and J 8 bases, with 11 bases left between them. Germline lookup yields CDR1 SGHAT and CDR2 FQNNGV. CDR3 sequence (DNA): TGTGCCAGCAGCTTAGATCAGGGGGGCTATGAGCAGTTCTTC. This gives the protein CASSLDQGGYEQFF.

The chain carries TRBV27 and TRBJ2-3, with 7 bases fitting TRBD1. Trimming cost V 3 bases and J 3 bases; bases outside gene matches: 3. CDR3 size: 14 residues. Per the germline V gene, CDR1 is MNHEY and CDR2 is SMNVEV (reference sequence). CDR3 residues: CASSLETGTDTQYF. CDR3 sequence (DNA): TGTGCCAGCAGTTTGGAGACAGGGACAGATACGCAGTATTTT.

The chain links TRBV28 to TRBJ1-5; TRBD1 aligns across 8 bases. This CDR3 has 14 residues. Germline V CDR1 and CDR2: MDHEN, SYDVKM. Losses at the gene ends were 6 bases for V and 2 bases for J; bases not matched to a gene: 3. CDR3 sequence (DNA): TGTGCCAGCAGCTTCAGGGGGCGCAATCAGCCCCAGCATTTT. The encoded protein is CASSFRGRNQPQHF.

The chain couples TRBV27 to TRBJ1-5; TRBD1 agrees at 12 bases. After removal of 2 bases from V and 6 bases from J, the junction contained 8 bases not matched to a gene. In germline, CDR1 is MNHEY, CDR2 SMNVEV (reference sequence). The CDR3 spans 17 residues. The CDR3 coding sequence is TGTGCCAGCAGTTTAGGTCTGGGACAGGGGGCTCGTCAGCCCCAGCATTTT. Protein: CASSLGLGQGARQPQHF.

The V and J genes are TRBV29-1 and TRBJ2-5; D might be TRBD2 (5 bases). Trimming left V 8 bases short and J 5 bases short, with 18 bases between. Per the germline V gene, CDR1 is SQVTM and CDR2 is ANQGSEA. The CDR3 is 13 amino acids. CDR3 coding DNA: TGCAGCCTATGGACTGGGCAAGAGGAGACCCAGTACTTC. Translation: CSLWTGQEETQYF.

This chain joins TRBV28 and TRBJ1-5; TRBD1 matches 8 bases. V lost 7 bases and J lost 4; bases outside the gene matches: 6. CDR1 is MDHEN and CDR2 is SYDVKM in the germline V gene. CDR3 length: 14 amino acids. CDR3 protein: CASTGTGGNQPQHF. CDR3 nucleotide sequence: TGTGCCAGCACCGGGACAGGCGGAAATCAGCCCCAGCATTTT. Using reference TRBV28 and TRBJ1-5 for the parts outside the CDR3, the full variable domain is DVKVTQSSRYLVKRTGEKVFLECVQDMDHENMFWYRQDPGLGLRLIYFSYDVKMKEKGDIPEGYSVSREKKERFSLILESASTNQTSMYLCASTGTGGNQPQHFGDGTRLSIL.

The V call is TRBV25-1, the J call TRBJ1-4; D gene ambiguous. From germline, CDR1 is MGHDK and CDR2 SYGVNS. This CDR3 is 15 amino acids long. V dropped 4 bases and J dropped 10 bases, with 19 bases sitting between them. CDR3 DNA: TGTGCCAGCAGTGTTGTAGGAACCGGAGTCGGAAAACTGTTTTTT. Amino acid sequence: CASSVVGTGVGKLFF.

This chain uses TRBV27 with TRBJ2-5, with 11 bases lining up with TRBD2. The tail of the sequence fits TRBJ2-7 better, so the J call may be wrong. The germline gives CDR1 MNHEY, CDR2 SMNVEV (reference sequence). This CDR3 spans 14 amino acids. The CDR3 DNA reads TGTGCCAGCAGTCCAGGACTAGCGGGCTACGAGCAGTACTTC. Amino acids: CASSPGLAGYEQYF.

This rearrangement joins TRBV5-1 to TRBJ2-3; 10 nucleotides agree with TRBD1. V shed 2 bases and J 2 bases; nucleotides not matched to a gene: 5. The germline V gene encodes CDR1 SGHRS and CDR2 YFSETQ. There are 16 residues in the CDR3. As DNA, the CDR3 is TGCGCCAGCAGCTTACCCGGGACAGGGGCCACAGATACGCAGTATTTT. This gives the protein CASSLPGTGATDTQYF.

DNA of the CDR3: TGCGCCAGCAGTGGGGACACAGGGGAGAACACTGAAGCTTTCTTT. Its protein is CASSGDTGENTEAFF. The chain recombines TRBV10-1 with TRBJ1-1; 7 nucleotides match TRBD1. Germline lookup yields CDR1 WNHNN and CDR2 SYGVQD (reference sequence). The ends lost 4 bases at V and 1 base at J; junction bases unmatched: 6. This CDR3 is 15 amino acids long.

The chain combines TRBV7-9 with TRBJ2-1, with D possibly matching TRBD1 (5 bases). V was cut by 6 bases and J by 4 bases, with 10 bases left in between. The V gene's germline CDR1 is SEHNR and CDR2 FQNEAQ (reference sequence). This CDR3 spans 13 amino acids. CDR3 sequence reads: CASSFGQYNEQFF. Written as DNA, the CDR3 is TGTGCCAGCAGTTTTGGACAATACAATGAGCAGTTCTTC.

The rearrangement joins TRBV5-4 to TRBJ2-7; D gene unclear. V lost 4 bases, J lost 0 bases, and 8 bases lay in between. The CDR3 runs to 13 residues. CDR1 SGHNT and CDR2 YYREEE come from the germline V gene (reference sequence). The CDR3 nucleotides read TGTGCCAGCAGCAACCCTAGCTCCTACGAGCAGTACTTC. Its translation: CASSNPSSYEQYF.

With regard to this clone: Relative to the germline gene, one junction end is altered; a read error may explain this. V is TRBV7-9 and J is TRBJ1-2, with 7 bases that match TRBD1. Germline V gives CDR1 SEHNR, CDR2 FQNEAQ (reference sequence). The CDR3 has 12 residues. CDR3 bases: TGTGCCAGCAGCTTAAGGGGACAGTCGTTCGAGTTC. This sequence encodes CASSLRGQSFEF. Looking up the rest from reference TRBV7-9 and TRBJ1-2 gives the full variable domain: DTGVSQNPRHKITKRGQNVTFRCDPISEHNRLYWYRQTLGQGPEFLTYFQNEAQLEKSRLLSDRFSAERPKGSFSTLEIQRTEQGDSAMYLCASSLRGQSFEFGSGTRLTVV.

The CDR3 DNA follows: TGTGCCATCAGGGGGACAGGGGTAAATTTTGGGGCTTTCTTT. It encodes CAIRGTGVNFGAFF. The V and J genes are TRBV10-3 and TRBJ1-1; 10 nucleotides match TRBD1. The CDR3 totals 14 residues. The J segment lost 11 bases and the V segment lost 6 bases, leaving 12 bases of the junction unmatched. The germline V gene has CDR1 ENHRY and CDR2 SYGVKD.

V is TRBV6-5 and J is TRBJ2-1; 7 nucleotides align to TRBD2. CDR1 and CDR2 from the germline V gene are MNHEY and SVGAGI. Germline trimming cut 6 bases from V and 3 bases from J; bases unmatched to any gene: 8. The length of the CDR3 is 15 residues. CDR3 in amino acids: CASRPSGTGYNEQFF. The CDR3 coding sequence is TGTGCCAGCAGACCCAGCGGGACCGGCTACAATGAGCAGTTCTTC.

The chain couples TRBV5-4 to TRBJ2-7; weak D call: TRBD2 (5 bases). The CDR3 runs 16 residues. Germline lookup yields CDR1 SGHNT and CDR2 YYREEE (reference sequence). V was pared by 2 bases and J by 2 bases, with 17 bases between. The CDR3 sequence is CASSLEGLGVTYEQYF. In nucleotides, the CDR3 is TGTGCCAGCAGCTTAGAGGGATTGGGTGTTACCTACGAGCAGTACTTC.

The V call is TRBV6-5, the J call TRBJ2-7; 12 positions agree with TRBD2. Germline trimming cut 5 bases from V and 6 bases from J; bases unmatched to any gene: 5. The length of the CDR3 is 14 residues. Germline V gives CDR1 MNHEY, CDR2 SVGAGI. CDR3 in DNA: TGTGCCAGCAGTGCTAGCGGGAGGGGCATCGAGCAGTACTTC. Translating gives CASSASGRGIEQYF.

The rearrangement uses TRBV27 and TRBJ2-2; D gene ambiguous. CDR1 and CDR2 from the germline V gene are MNHEY and SMNVEV (reference sequence). CDR3 length: 14 amino acids. V was pared by 7 bases and J by 1 base, with 10 bases between. The CDR3 DNA sequence: TGTGCCAGCACTTTTCGCGAGAACACCGGGGAGCTGTTTTTT. Translation: CASTFRENTGELFF.